This TCR beta chain is drawn from a study of blood T cell repertoires in COVID-19. The wider study: Sites across the United States, Italy and Spain contributed samples from acute and convalescent COVID-19.

Participant ages covered roughly 18 to 89 years across 24 US areas. Participant-given clinical history determined each cohort assignment. Recovery meant two consecutive negative NP/OP PCR tests, professional clearance, or resolved symptoms. Trimming pared 3 bases from V and 4 bases from J, leaving 21 bases between. This CDR3 spans 17 amino acids. Germline V lookup: CDR1 KGHSH, CDR2 LQKENI. Data came from immunoSEQ multiplex PCR; TCRdb stores just in-frame clones and leaves some out. The sample includes roughly 260,000 clones, 90% to 95% seen only once; the top ten take approximately 2%. The gene calls are TRBV18 and TRBJ1-1, with a possible D match to TRBD1 (6 bases). This clonotype was sampled from a woman aged 18 to 35 who had recovered from COVID-19. Sequencing was performed on PBMCs or T cells enriched from blood (not recorded which). In DNA, the CDR3 is TGTGCCAGCTCACCGGCCCGGGCAGGGGCCGGAGGCACTGAAGCTTTCTTT. Its protein is CASSPARAGAGGTEAFF.